This T cell receptor beta chain is drawn from a study of cytomegalovirus exposure and HLA in healthy donors. Study at large: The roughly 100 million unique TCR beta sequences, from about 179 million T cells, were found by an earlier analysis. Study-level results: Most TCR sequences showed up rarely, but some public TCRs showed up in many donors. A missense DCLRE1C variant was associated with V- and J-gene trimming of TCR beta chains in a later analysis, and an independent cohort replicated the association.

13 Jbeta primers and 60 Vbeta primers were used for the PCR. Using immunoSEQ multiplex PCR, the repertoire was profiled, and TCRdb retains in-frame clones only, with some absent. The repertoire consists of about 120,000 clones, with about 16% occurring once and the leading ten covering 1.5% to 2%. Germline trimming cut 2 bases from V and 1 base from J; bases unmatched to any gene: 7. The CDR3 covers 17 residues. Germline CDR1 SGHRS, CDR2 YFSETQ. This clone was picked up one time. Antigen: not known. Sequences were obtained from PBMCs. This receptor was identified in a young woman in good health and CMV-seronegative. The J gene is TRBJ2-2, the V gene TRBV5-1; 8 bases agree with TRBD2. The CDR3 nucleotides are TGCGCCAGCAGCTTCGATAGCGGGGCCCTGAACACCGGGGAGCTGTTTTTT. This translates into CASSFDSGALNTGELFF.